The 8 T cell receptor beta chains below were found in one sample sequenced in a study of chemoradiotherapy in HPV16-positive cancers. The data were produced by immunoSEQ multiplex PCR, yet TCRdb's version contains in-frame clones alone and is incomplete. The sample contains just over 1,500 clones, about 81% of which appear only once. The sample in question was tumor tissue, obtained from a patient who underwent chemoradiotherapy. These receptors were collected from a human donor with HPV-associated anogenital cancer.

The table lists this clone with a few counts. This chain joins TRBV25-1 and TRBJ1-5; the match to TRBD1 covers 10 bases. Germline V gives CDR1 MGHDK, CDR2 SYGVNS. Trimming removed 4 bases from V and 4 bases from J; junction bases left unmatched: 7. This CDR3 contains 16 residues. The CDR3 bases are TGTGCCAGCAGTGGTCCGGGACAGGGGATGAATCAGCCCCAGCATTTT. Translating it yields CASSGPGQGMNQPQHF.

The chain couples TRBV11-2 to TRBJ2-6; D gene uncertain. This CDR3 region has 15 residues. The germline V and J ends were trimmed by 3 bases and 1 base, with 7 bases remaining between them. In germline, CDR1 is SGHAT, CDR2 FQNNGV. CDR3 region: CASSFTKSGANVLTF. Written as DNA, the CDR3 is TGTGCCAGCAGCTTCACTAAATCTGGGGCCAACGTCCTGACTTTC.

The chain uses TRBV6-5 and TRBJ1-2; TRBD1 agrees at 7 bases. Germline CDR1 is MNHEY and CDR2 is SVGAGI. The CDR3 covers 13 residues. The V gene end was trimmed by 7 bases and the J gene end by 5 bases; junction bases not matched to a gene: 7. The CDR3 here is CASKEGTAYGYTF. The CDR3, as DNA: TGTGCCAGCAAAGAAGGGACAGCTTATGGCTACACCTTC.

This clone has more than one count but fewer than ten. The chain recombines TRBV5-5 with TRBJ1-2, with D uncertain. The germline gives CDR1 SGHKS, CDR2 YYEKEE (reference sequence). CDR3 size: 13 residues. The germline V and J ends were trimmed by 0 bases and 1 base, with 4 bases remaining between them. Here the CDR3 DNA reads TGTGCCAGCAGCTTGGATTTTAACTATGGCTACACCTTC. Protein product: CASSLDFNYGYTF.

The V call is TRBV11-2, the J call TRBJ2-1; 12 bases map to TRBD2. Looked up from germline, CDR1 is SGHAT and CDR2 is FQNNGV. V shed 4 bases and J 9 bases; nucleotides not matched to a gene: 7. This CDR3 is built from 15 residues. For the CDR3, the DNA is TGTGCCAGCAGCTCTCTAGCGGGAGGGCCGGTTGAGCAGTTCTTC. Amino acid sequence: CASSSLAGGPVEQFF. Full variable domain (outside the CDR3, taken from reference TRBV11-2 and TRBJ2-1): EAGVAQSPRYKIIEKRQSVAFWCNPISGHATLYWYQQILGQGPKLLIQFQNNGVVDDSQLPKDRFSAERLKGVDSTLKIQPAKLEDSAVYLCASSSLAGGPVEQFFGPGTRLTVL.

V and J are TRBV4-1 and TRBJ1-3; D possibly corresponds to TRBD1 (5 bases). CDR1 is MGHRA, CDR2 YSYEKL, per germline. Trimming removed 0 bases from V and 0 bases from J, with 15 bases in between. This CDR3 spans 18 amino acids. CDR3: CASSQDRLRGLSGNTIYF. CDR3 bases: TGCGCCAGCAGCCAAGATCGGTTAAGGGGACTCTCTGGAAACACCATATATTTT.

The chain combines TRBV2 with TRBJ1-1; D uncertain. Per germline, CDR1 SNHLY and CDR2 FYNNEI. V lost 1 base, J lost 5 bases, and 5 bases lay in between. This CDR3 contains 12 residues. CDR3 sequence: CASSEVQTEAFF. The CDR3 nucleotides are TGTGCCAGCAGTGAAGTGCAGACTGAAGCTTTCTTT.

The CDR3: CASSMDRVNSPLHF. CDR3 in DNA: TGTGCCAGTAGTATGGACAGAGTGAATTCACCCCTCCACTTT. V gene TRBV19 combines with J gene TRBJ1-6; a weak D match, TRBD1 (6 bases). Germline CDR1 is LNHDA and CDR2 is SQIVND (reference sequence). Between the trimmed V and J ends, which lost 3 bases and 7 bases, there was a span of 10 bases. The CDR3 runs 14 residues.